The T cell receptor (beta chain) described here comes from a study of T cell responses to AZD1222 COVID-19 vaccine. Findings of the study overall: Donors in the cohort were predominantly white British and more often female, and clonal diversity was possibly underestimated. Among spike-specific TCRs, nearly half reportedly target unmutated variant regions. Spike-wide vaccine-associated CD4 TCRs dominated at 160-218 and 743-854. After the peak T cell response, and only then, were repertoires sampled.

The data were produced by immunoSEQ multiplex PCR, yet TCRdb's version contains in-frame clones alone and is incomplete. The sample includes 95,000 to 110,000 clones, nearly 90% seen only once; the top ten take 4.8%. CDR1 is LGHNA, CDR2 YNFKEQ, per germline. The CDR3 has 13 amino acids. V dropped 0 bases and J dropped 2 bases, with 5 bases sitting between them. To note about this clone: What it binds is unknown.

V and J are TRBV4-2 and TRBJ2-7, with D unresolved. This clonotype was sampled from an adult who received the AZD1222 COVID-19 vaccine. The sample consisted of peripheral blood, taken 28 days after the second AZD1222 dose. The CDR3: CASSQDTAYEQYF. CDR3 nucleotides: TGTGCCAGCAGCCAAGATACGGCCTACGAGCAGTACTTC.